Reported below is one T cell receptor beta chain. The assay was immunoSEQ multiplex PCR, and TCRdb's table has in-frame clones only and misses some. The sample comprises around 29,000 clones, more than 85% of which are singletons, and roughly 0.72% rests with the top ten. The sample originates from a study of graft-versus-host responses after intestinal transplantation. V lost 4 bases, J lost 1 base, and 11 bases lay in between. The CDR3 extends over 14 amino acids. Germline V gene lookup returns CDR1 MGHDK and CDR2 SYGVNS. V and J are TRBV25-1 and TRBJ2-7; D call uncertain. The sequenced sample was PBMCs, obtained around 63 days after intestinal transplant. This sequence originates from a human patient who received an intestinal transplant, so some T cells may come from the graft donor. CDR3 coding DNA: TGTGCCAGCAGTGCAATCGGAGTTTCCTACGAGCAGTACTTC. This sequence encodes CASSAIGVSYEQYF.